The clone carrying this TCR beta chain was seen only a few times. Losses at the gene ends were 8 bases for V and 6 bases for J; bases not matched to a gene: 4. This CDR3 is built from 12 residues. Per germline, CDR1 SNHLY and CDR2 FYNNEI. The sample belongs to a study of molecular identifiers for immune sequencing clone quantification. Whole-study context: Five aliquots were made in replicates from the RNA of roughly 20,000 or 100,000 naive CD8 cells, and four were sequenced.

MiXCR, applied by TCRdb to the PCR reads, yields one record per CDR3 protein. The profile covers about half a million distinct CDR3 sequences, with 25% appearing a single time and approximately 0.8% taken by the ten largest. The receptor comes from a human donor in good health. Some libraries in this study had Jurkat cell RNA spiked in. The material sequenced was naive CD8+ T cells from blood, with Jurkat cell RNA spiked in. Subset specified: FACS-sorted CD8+CD4-CCR7+CD45RA+ naive T cells. The V and J genes are TRBV2 and TRBJ1-5, with TRBD1 matching 7 bases. CDR3 amino acids: CASGQAPQPQHF. The CDR3 nucleotides are TGTGCCAGCGGACAGGCCCCTCAGCCCCAGCATTTT.